The T cell receptor (beta chain) described here comes from a study of blood T cell repertoires in COVID-19. At the level of the study: T cells, B-cell-depleted T cells, or PBMCs provided the cDNA or gDNA that served as material.

Trimming cost V 6 bases and J 6 bases; bases outside gene matches: 15. Germline V gives CDR1 LGHDT, CDR2 YNNKEL (reference sequence). The CDR3 runs to 17 residues. Sequencing used immunoSEQ multiplex PCR; TCRdb keeps in-frame clones, though not all of them. The data contain 30,000 to 40,000 clones, over 90% of them singletons. This clonotype was obtained from a human donor in a cohort sampled during active COVID-19. V and J are TRBV3-1 (or the pseudogene TRBV3-2) and TRBJ2-1, with 9 nucleotides matching TRBD1. Sequencing used peripheral blood. CDR3 sequence: CASRDWAAGQGVNEQFF. The CDR3 bases are TGTGCCAGCAGGGATTGGGCGGCGGGACAGGGCGTCAATGAGCAGTTCTTC.